Below, 25 T cell receptor beta chains from the same sample are listed, as sequenced in a study of radiation and T cells in renal cell carcinoma. Assay: immunoSEQ multiplex PCR; the TCRdb copy retains only in-frame clones and omits some. The repertoire holds some 150,000 clones, around nine tenths seen once, with around 17% in the top ten. Indicated time point: blood 4 weeks post-SBRT, at nephrectomy. Specified treatment: 15 Gy SBRT to primary tumor, nephrectomy 4 weeks later. The material sequenced was blood, taken from a patient whose treatment included radiotherapy and nephrectomy. The receptors stem from a woman between 45 and 65 years old with renal cell carcinoma.

The genes are TRBV10-3 and TRBJ2-3, with TRBD2 identical over 7 bases. With V trimmed by 2 bases and J by 2 bases, 4 bases remained unmatched. Germline V gene lookup returns CDR1 ENHRY and CDR2 SYGVKD. The CDR3 extends over 15 amino acids. CDR3 DNA sequence: TGTGCCATCAGTGAGCGGGGGGTGACCACAGATACGCAGTATTTT. The encoded protein is CAISERGVTTDTQYF.

The rearrangement uses TRBV27 and TRBJ2-5; a possible D gene is TRBD2 (6 bases). The germline V gene encodes CDR1 MNHEY and CDR2 SMNVEV (reference sequence). This CDR3 is 16 amino acids long. The germline V and J ends were trimmed by 2 bases and 2 bases, with 15 bases remaining between them. CDR3 region: CASSLSVGGIQETQYF. CDR3 in DNA: TGTGCCAGCAGTTTAAGTGTTGGCGGGATTCAAGAGACCCAGTACTTC.

This chain connects TRBV4-3 to TRBJ2-3; D possibly corresponds to TRBD2 (6 bases). V was pared by 9 bases and J by 3 bases, with 10 bases between. The CDR3 totals 12 residues. CDR1 and CDR2 (germline): LGHNA, YSLEER. The CDR3 here is CASAGGTDTQYF. In nucleotides, the CDR3 is TGCGCCAGTGCTGGGGGGACAGATACGCAGTATTTT.

V and J are TRBV4-2 and TRBJ2-3; the match to TRBD1 covers 8 bases. This CDR3 is 16 amino acids long. CDR1 and CDR2 from the germline V gene are LGHNA and YNFKEQ. V was pared by 4 bases and J by 0 bases, with 6 bases of the junction left unmatched. CDR3 residues: CASSLRTGPSTDTQYF. CDR3 nucleotides: TGTGCCAGCAGCCTTAGGACAGGGCCGAGCACAGATACGCAGTATTTT.

The rearrangement uses TRBV7-2 and TRBJ2-1; D may be TRBD1 (6 bases). Germline V gives CDR1 SGHTA, CDR2 FQGNSA. The CDR3 consists of 13 residues. Trimming shortened V by 5 bases and J by 15 bases, and 20 bases separated the two germline ends. Here the CDR3 reads CASSGRAGRGMFF. The CDR3 DNA is TGTGCCAGCAGCGGAAGAGCCGGCAGGGGAATGTTCTTC.

The V gene is TRBV2, the J gene TRBJ1-4; 8 nucleotides match TRBD1. Germline CDR1 and CDR2: SNHLY and FYNNEI. V shed 6 bases, J shed 8 bases, and the junction held 8 bases outside the gene matches. The CDR3 length is 14 residues. CDR3 protein: CASRGQDLGEKLFF. The CDR3 DNA reads TGTGCCAGCAGGGGACAGGATTTAGGCGAAAAACTGTTTTTT.

The J gene is TRBJ2-1, the V gene TRBV7-9, with D perhaps matching TRBD1 or TRBD2 (6 bases each). CDR1 and CDR2 (germline): SEHNR, FQNEAQ (reference sequence). Trimming took off 8 bases at V and 8 bases at J, with 16 bases between the two ends. CDR3 length equals 13 residues. The CDR3 reads CASGGRRLYEQFF. The DNA for the CDR3 is TGTGCCAGCGGGGGGCGACGGTTATATGAGCAGTTCTTC. The full variable domain, completed using reference TRBV7-9 and TRBJ2-1, is DTGVSQNPRHKITKRGQNVTFRCDPISEHNRLYWYRQTLGQGPEFLTYFQNEAQLEKSRLLSDRFSAERPKGSFSTLEIQRTEQGDSAMYLCASGGRRLYEQFFGPGTRLTVL.

The V and J genes are TRBV6-4 and TRBJ2-3, with TRBD2 matching 8 bases. Germline loops: CDR1 MRHNA, CDR2 SNTAGT. There are 14 residues in the CDR3. The trim removed 8 bases at V and 0 bases at J, leaving 4 bases unmatched. CDR3 residues: CASRASGSTDTQYF. The CDR3 coding sequence is TGTGCCAGCCGGGCTAGCGGGAGCACAGATACGCAGTATTTT.

J is TRBJ1-4 and V is TRBV5-1, with TRBD1 as a possible D gene (6 bases). The CDR3 loop spans 15 amino acids. V was clipped by 4 bases and J by 4 bases, with 14 bases between them. Germline V gene sequence: CDR1 SGHRS, CDR2 YFSETQ. CDR3 residues: CASSTTEGVNEKLFF. DNA for the CDR3: TGCGCCAGCAGCACCACGGAGGGGGTTAATGAAAAACTGTTTTTT.

This clone was counted a single time. This rearrangement joins TRBV5-5 to TRBJ1-1, with D maybe TRBD1 (5 bases). Germline V CDR1 and CDR2: SGHKS, YYEKEE (reference sequence). Trimming removed 1 base from V and 5 bases from J, with 12 bases in between. The CDR3 contains 14 residues. DNA for the CDR3: TGTGCCAGCAGCTTGTTAGGGGAATTAACTGAAGCTTTCTTT. Its translation: CASSLLGELTEAFF.

The chain couples TRBV28 to TRBJ1-5; 9 bases agree with TRBD1. The CDR3 sequence is 14 residues long. Germline CDR1 reads MDHEN; CDR2 reads SYDVKM. V lost 6 bases and J lost 5; bases outside the gene matches: 5. The CDR3 is CASSIQGAHQPQHF. The CDR3 DNA is TGTGCCAGCAGCATACAGGGGGCGCATCAGCCCCAGCATTTT.

The chain couples TRBV28 to TRBJ2-5; D is unclear. CDR3 size: 13 residues. V dropped 8 bases and J dropped 5 bases, with 15 bases sitting between them. Looked up from germline, CDR1 is MDHEN and CDR2 is SYDVKM. Here the CDR3 DNA reads TGTGCCAGCGGAGAGCCACTCTGGGAGACCCAGTACTTC. This translates into CASGEPLWETQYF.

V usage is TRBV7-2 and J usage is TRBJ2-1; perhaps TRBD2 as D (6 bases). Germline V gene lookup returns CDR1 SGHTA and CDR2 FQGNSA. The CDR3 is 15 amino acids. V was pared by 5 bases and J by 2 bases, with 13 bases between. The DNA for the CDR3 is TGTGCCAGCAGCGGCAGACGGAGGGCCTACAATGAGCAGTTCTTC. Translation gives CASSGRRRAYNEQFF.

This clone came up once. The V and J genes are TRBV19 and TRBJ1-1; the match to TRBD1 covers 8 bases. The CDR3 contains 18 residues. After removal of 2 bases from V and 3 bases from J, the junction contained 14 bases not matched to a gene. Per germline, CDR1 LNHDA and CDR2 SQIVND (reference sequence). CDR3 sequence: CASSINRSRGRADTEAFF. CDR3 in DNA: TGTGCCAGTAGTATAAACCGGTCCAGGGGGCGAGCGGACACTGAAGCTTTCTTT.

The rearrangement links TRBV21-1 to TRBJ2-7. TRBV21-1 is termed a pseudogene. This CDR3 region has 15 residues. CDR3 sequence reads: CASSLPPNPGFEQYF. In DNA, the CDR3 is TGTGCCAGCAGCCTCCCCCCGAATCCGGGCTTCGAGCAGTACTTC.

The V and J genes are TRBV12-5 and TRBJ2-7; TRBD2 aligns across 9 bases. This CDR3 is 15 amino acids long. Germline assignment: CDR1 LGHNT and CDR2 FRNRAP. The V segment lost 1 base and the J segment 6 bases; nucleotides outside the gene matches: 7. The CDR3 nucleotides read TGTGCTAGTGGTTTGGCCATAGCGGGAGTGCTCGAGCAGTACTTC. Residues: CASGLAIAGVLEQYF.

This chain joins TRBV19 and TRBJ1-2; TRBD1 is a possible D gene (5 bases). CDR3 length: 13 amino acids. Germline V gene sequence: CDR1 LNHDA, CDR2 SQIVND (reference sequence). Trimming removed 4 bases from V and 6 bases from J, with 12 bases in between. The CDR3 region is CASSTAGLNGYTF. The CDR3 bases are TGTGCCAGTAGTACTGCAGGGCTGAATGGCTACACCTTC. The full variable domain, its missing parts supplied by reference TRBV19 and TRBJ1-2, is DGGITQSPKYLFRKEGQNVTLSCEQNLNHDAMYWYRQDPGQGLRLIYYSQIVNDFQKGDIAEGYSVSREKKESFPLTVTSAQKNPTAFYLCASSTAGLNGYTFGSGTRLTVV.

V usage is TRBV27 and J usage is TRBJ2-1; 8 bases are shared with TRBD2. With V trimmed by 5 bases and J by 8 bases, 11 bases remained unmatched. Germline CDR1 reads MNHEY; CDR2 reads SMNVEV (reference sequence). The CDR3 runs to 15 residues. Here the CDR3 reads CASSQREPGSDEQFF. The CDR3 DNA sequence: TGTGCCAGCAGTCAGCGGGAGCCAGGGTCGGATGAGCAGTTCTTC.

The chain is built from TRBV6-1 and TRBJ1-2, with D possibly being TRBD1 (5 bases). The germline CDR1 and CDR2 sequences are MNHNS and SASEGT. The length of the CDR3 is 12 residues. The germline V and J ends were trimmed by 0 bases and 14 bases, with 13 bases remaining between them. This CDR3 reads CASSEAWGDKTF. CDR3 DNA: TGTGCCAGCAGTGAAGCTTGGGGGGATAAAACCTTC.

In this sample, this clone turned up once. This chain connects TRBV6-5 to TRBJ2-1; 9 nucleotides agree with TRBD1. The germline CDR1 and CDR2 sequences are MNHEY and SVGAGI. The CDR3 has 15 residues. Trimming removed 6 bases from V and 3 bases from J; junction bases left unmatched: 6. CDR3 residues: CASRPGQGHYNEQFF. CDR3 nucleotide sequence: TGTGCCAGCAGGCCCGGACAGGGGCACTACAATGAGCAGTTCTTC.

This rearrangement joins TRBV15 to TRBJ1-5; D not certain. Germline V gene sequence: CDR1 LNHNV, CDR2 YYDKDF (reference sequence). The ends were cut back, 5 bases at V and 6 bases at J, with 11 bases in the middle. The CDR3 is made up of 13 amino acids. The CDR3 DNA follows: TGTGCCACCAGCCCTCGTCTGGGTCAGCCCCAGCATTTT. Protein: CATSPRLGQPQHF.

This sequence joins TRBV5-1 and TRBJ2-2; the D is unclear. The germline gives CDR1 SGHRS, CDR2 YFSETQ. V gave up 2 bases and J gave up 6 bases, with 2 bases separating them. The CDR3 totals 11 residues. The CDR3 nucleotides are TGCGCCAGCAGCTTCGCCGGGGAGCTGTTTTTT. Encoded protein: CASSFAGELFF.

Only one count was recorded for this clone. The rearrangement links TRBV15 to TRBJ1-1; 7 positions match TRBD1. From germline, CDR1 is LNHNV and CDR2 YYDKDF (reference sequence). The CDR3 consists of 12 residues. Trimming cost V 0 bases and J 11 bases; bases outside gene matches: 3. The CDR3 protein is CATSRDRGVAFF. The CDR3, as DNA: TGTGCCACCAGCAGAGACAGGGGGGTGGCTTTCTTT.

The chain recombines TRBV7-2 with TRBJ1-2; 9 positions agree with TRBD1. Germline lookup yields CDR1 SGHTA and CDR2 FQGNSA. The ends lost 8 bases at V and 4 bases at J; junction bases unmatched: 11. The CDR3 sequence is 15 residues long. This CDR3 is CASGTGQGNGYGYTF. The CDR3 coding sequence is TGTGCCAGCGGGACAGGACAGGGGAATGGCTATGGCTACACCTTC.

This chain joins TRBV18 and TRBJ1-6; D might be TRBD1 (6 bases). Trimming shortened V by 6 bases and J by 4 bases, and 13 bases separated the two germline ends. The germline V gene encodes CDR1 KGHSH and CDR2 LQKENI. CDR3 length: 15 amino acids. CDR3 DNA: TGTGCCAGCTCCTGGGACACCCCGTATAATTCACCCCTCCACTTT. Translating it yields CASSWDTPYNSPLHF. The variable domain in full, with the rest retrieved from reference TRBV18 and TRBJ1-6, is NAGVMQNPRHLVRRRGQEARLRCSPMKGHSHVYWYRQLPEEGLKFMVYLQKENIIDESGMPKERFSAEFPKEGPSILRIQQVVRGDSAAYFCASSWDTPYNSPLHFGNGTRLTVT.